One and the same sample provided the 18 T cell receptor beta chains below, sequenced in a study of T cells in women clearing cervical HPV infection. The data were produced by immunoSEQ multiplex PCR, yet TCRdb's version contains in-frame clones alone and is incomplete. This sample's clone table lists more than 20,000 clones. Specimen: blood buffy coat. The origin of the receptors is a woman aged 18 to 69 with a cervical HPV16 infection that either progressed to CIN3+ or cleared (not recorded which).

Comment on this clone: The sequenced fragment ends 3 residues before the CDR3 boundary, so the rest is inferred from the germline J gene. The chain is built from TRBV2 and TRBJ2-7; 9 nucleotides align to TRBD1. V shed 8 bases and J 2 bases; nucleotides not matched to a gene: 4. The CDR3 extends over 13 amino acids. Germline CDR1 SNHLY, CDR2 FYNNEI. The CDR3 region is CASRRDRAYEQYF. The sequenced CDR3 bases are TGTGCCAGCCGGCGGGACAGGGCCTACGAG.

Details on this clone: The DNA ends 3 residues before the CDR3 does, and the rest of the CDR3 is filled in from the germline J gene. This chain joins TRBV6-1 and TRBJ1-5, with TRBD1 as a possible D gene (6 bases). V was shortened by 2 bases and J by 9 bases, with 14 bases between the two germline ends. The CDR3 totals 14 residues. Looked up from germline, CDR1 is MNHNS and CDR2 is SASEGT. The CDR3 DNA, read in part, is TGTGCCAGCAGTGAACCCGAAGGGGGTACGCCC. It codes for CASSEPEGGTP. The whole CDR3 sequence reads CASSEPEGGTPQHF.

As to this clone: Coverage ceases 3 residues before the CDR3 finishes, and the germline J gene fills in the end. The rearrangement joins TRBV7-2 to TRBJ2-5; D is undetermined. CDR3 length: 11 residues. V lost 5 bases to trimming and J lost 2 bases, with 3 bases between them. The germline gives CDR1 SGHTA, CDR2 FQGNSA. The CDR3 bases that were read are TGTGCCAGCAGCCGTCAAGAGACC. Its protein product is CASSRQET. The CDR3, in full, reads CASSRQETQYF.

Of note for this clone: The sequence runs out 3 residues before the end of the CDR3; the remainder is reconstructed from the germline J gene. V and J are TRBV5-5 and TRBJ2-1, with TRBD2 as a possible D gene (5 bases). V was clipped by 2 bases and J by 8 bases, with 17 bases between them. Germline V CDR1 and CDR2: SGHKS, YYEKEE (reference sequence). The CDR3 is 15 residues long. The part of the CDR3 DNA that was read is TGTGCCAGCAGCTTCAGGACTCAGGTTGTCGATGAG. This codes for CASSFRTQVVDE. The full CDR3 protein is CASSFRTQVVDEQFF.

This clone shows up as medium-sized by frequency. The observed sequence ends 3 residues before the CDR3 terminus, with the missing tail filled in from the germline J gene. This chain joins TRBV7-3 and TRBJ2-1, with 7 bases aligning to TRBD2. Germline V gives CDR1 SGHTA, CDR2 FQGTGA. The CDR3 has 13 amino acids. Losses at the gene ends were 3 bases for V and 6 bases for J; bases not matched to a gene: 2. The DNA read from the CDR3 is TGTGCCAGCAGCTTTTCTAGCGGCAATGAG. Its translation is CASSFSSGNE. The entire CDR3 protein reads CASSFSSGNEQFF.

As concerns this clone: The read ends 3 residues shy of where the CDR3 ends; the end is completed using the germline J gene. The chain is built from TRBV20-1 and TRBJ2-4; tentative D call: TRBD2 (6 bases). This CDR3 comprises 13 residues. V lost 3 bases and J 1 base, leaving 7 bases between the germline ends. Germline V gene lookup returns CDR1 DFQATT and CDR2 SNEGSKA (reference sequence). Here the CDR3 reads CSASGGAKNIQYF. The CDR3 bases that were read are TGCAGTGCTAGTGGGGGGGCCAAAAACATT.

Concerning this clone itself: Read data end 3 residues before the CDR3 end; the end is taken from the germline J gene. This chain joins TRBV2 and TRBJ2-3; possibly TRBD1 for D (5 bases). Germline CDR1 and CDR2: SNHLY and FYNNEI. The CDR3 totals 14 residues. The DNA read from the CDR3 is TGTGCCAGCAGCCGACGAGGCAGGGATCAGCCG. Translated: CASSRRGRDQP. The CDR3 in full is CASSRRGRDQPQYF.

As regards this clone: The read terminates 3 residues before the CDR3 end, so the remaining end is supplied by the germline J gene. The genes are TRBV18 and TRBJ2-3; no reliable D call. Per germline, CDR1 KGHSH and CDR2 LQKENI. V was trimmed by 4 bases and J by 2 bases, leaving 13 bases between them. The CDR3 contains 15 residues. The CDR3 loop reads CASSLSTETTDTQYF. The CDR3 DNA, read in part, is TGTGCCAGCTCACTTTCGACTGAGACCACAGATACG.

Notes on this clone: The read terminates 3 residues ahead of where the CDR3 ends, so the germline J gene completes it. The chain uses TRBV30 and TRBJ1-2, with D perhaps TRBD1 (5 bases). Deletions cut 3 bases from V and 4 bases from J, with 9 bases between. CDR1 is GTSNPN, CDR2 SVGIG, per germline (reference sequence). The CDR3 sequence is 12 residues long. The part of the CDR3 DNA that was read is TGTGCCTGGAGGGGGCGCGCCTATGGC. Translating it yields CAWRGRAYG. The full-length CDR3 reads as CAWRGRAYGYTF.

A remark on this clone: Read coverage stops 3 residues before the CDR3 terminus; the germline J gene supplies the remainder. J is TRBJ1-4 and V is TRBV13; D is possibly TRBD1 (5 bases). The V end lost 2 bases, the J end lost 3 bases, and 7 bases lay between the germline ends. The CDR3 spans 14 residues. Germline V gene data show CDR1 as PRHDT and CDR2 as FYEKMQ (reference sequence). The chain's CDR3 is CASSLRTPNEKLFF. The CDR3 DNA, read in part, is TGTGCCAGCAGCTTACGGACACCTAATGAAAAA.

About this clone: The read finishes 3 residues shy of the CDR3 end, and the germline J gene is used to complete it. The rearrangement links TRBV29-1 to TRBJ2-3; D is undetermined. CDR1 is SQVTM, CDR2 ANQGSEA, per germline. V lost 1 base to trimming and J lost 5 bases, with 10 bases between them. The CDR3 runs 13 residues. CDR3 protein: CSVEGTKGDTQYF. The DNA read from the CDR3 is TGCAGCGTTGAAGGAACCAAGGGAGATACG.

As concerns this clone: Coverage ceases 3 residues before the CDR3 finishes, and the germline J gene fills in the end. The rearrangement joins TRBV19 to TRBJ1-1; weak D call: TRBD1 (5 bases). CDR3 size: 13 residues. Trimming cost V 3 bases and J 3 bases, with 8 bases left between them. Germline V gives CDR1 LNHDA, CDR2 SQIVND (reference sequence). The part of the CDR3 DNA that was read is TGTGCCAGTAGTATTCAGGGATACACTGAA. Translated: CASSIQGYTE. The full CDR3 protein is CASSIQGYTEAFF.

Note on this clone: The CDR3 end falls 3 residues outside the read, so it is completed with the germline J gene. The chain has TRBV19 and TRBJ2-3; TRBD2 agrees at 7 bases. The CDR3 consists of 15 residues. The germline CDR1 and CDR2 sequences are LNHDA and SQIVND (reference sequence). CDR3 DNA, as far as it was read: TGTGCCAGTAGTATGTTAAATCAGCGGGGTGAGGCG. This translates into CASSMLNQRGEA. The entire CDR3 sequence reads CASSMLNQRGEAQYF.

With respect to this clone: The read halts 3 residues ahead of the CDR3 end, with the missing end drawn from the germline J gene. The genes are TRBV16 and TRBJ1-5; the D gene is possibly TRBD1 (6 bases). The V and J ends lost 1 base and 1 base respectively, with 11 bases between them. This CDR3 comprises 16 residues. Germline lookup yields CDR1 KGHSY and CDR2 FQNENV. The CDR3 bases that were read are TGTGCCAGCAGCCAATTATACAGGGTCAGCAATCAGCCC. Translation: CASSQLYRVSNQP. The whole CDR3 sequence reads CASSQLYRVSNQPQHF.

On this clone: Read coverage stops 3 residues before the CDR3 terminus; the germline J gene supplies the remainder. The chain links TRBV20-1 to TRBJ1-2; the match to TRBD1 covers 8 bases. The CDR3 contains 14 residues. Trimming cost V 6 bases and J 4 bases; bases outside gene matches: 10. Germline-derived CDR1 and CDR2 are DFQATT and SNEGSKA (reference sequence). The part of the CDR3 DNA that was read is TGCAGTGCAAGTCAGGGGGCTTCGACCTATGGC. This codes for CSASQGASTYG. In full, the CDR3 is CSASQGASTYGYTF.

Comment on this clone: The read terminates 3 residues ahead of where the CDR3 ends, so the germline J gene completes it. The V and J genes are TRBV30 and TRBJ2-3, with 16 positions matching TRBD2. V gave up 2 bases and J gave up 4 bases; unmatched junction bases: 9. This CDR3 is 18 amino acids long. The germline CDR1 and CDR2 sequences are GTSNPN and SVGIG (reference sequence). CDR3 DNA, as far as it was read: TGTGCCTGGAGTCCCGGGACTAGCGGGAGGGTAAGGGCAGATACG. Protein sequence: CAWSPGTSGRVRADT. The entire CDR3 sequence reads CAWSPGTSGRVRADTQYF. The variable domain in full, with the rest retrieved from reference TRBV30 and TRBJ2-3, is SQTIHQWPATLVQPVGSPLSLECTVEGTSNPNLYWYRQAAGRGLQLLFYSVGIGQISSEVPQNLSASRPQDRQFILSSKKLLLSDSGFYLCAWSPGTSGRVRADTQYFGPGTRLTVL.

A word on this clone: Coverage ceases 3 residues before the CDR3 finishes, and the germline J gene fills in the end. The chain carries TRBV7-9 and TRBJ2-4; 10 nucleotides match TRBD1. Germline V CDR1 and CDR2: SEHNR, FQNEAQ (reference sequence). This CDR3 comprises 14 residues. The CDR3 sequence: CASSPGQGVYGQYF. The CDR3 DNA, read in part, is TGTGCCAGCAGCCCTGGACAGGGGGTTTATGGT.

Comments on this clone: The read falls 3 residues short of the CDR3 end, and the missing part is taken from the germline J gene. This chain connects TRBV13 to TRBJ2-7, with D perhaps matching TRBD2 (6 bases). Germline-derived CDR1 and CDR2 are PRHDT and FYEKMQ (reference sequence). This CDR3 contains 14 residues. Trimming took 5 bases from V and 3 from J, leaving 14 bases between them. The covered CDR3 bases are TGTGCCAGCAGCCAGGCGGGGCTAGACTACGAG. It specifies CASSQAGLDYE. The complete CDR3 protein is CASSQAGLDYEQYF.